Here is one T cell receptor beta chain with its context. This CDR3 comprises 17 residues. V was clipped by 1 base and J by 7 bases; unmatched bases: 11. The V gene's germline CDR1 is SGHNT and CDR2 YYREEE (reference sequence). This sample is part of a study of cytomegalovirus exposure and HLA in healthy donors. 60 Vbeta and 13 Jbeta primers were used in PCR. Assay used: immunoSEQ multiplex PCR; TCRdb lists only in-frame clones, some missing. The table includes under 200,000 clones, 60% to 80% detected once. The TCR was taken from a man between 40 and 49 years old in good health and CMV-seronegative. This chain links TRBV5-4 with TRBJ2-7, with 13 bases matching TRBD2. The material sequenced was PBMCs. The CDR3 protein is CASSLRPGLAGSREQYF. The CDR3 region has the DNA TGTGCCAGCAGCTTGAGGCCGGGACTAGCGGGATCTAGGGAGCAGTACTTC.